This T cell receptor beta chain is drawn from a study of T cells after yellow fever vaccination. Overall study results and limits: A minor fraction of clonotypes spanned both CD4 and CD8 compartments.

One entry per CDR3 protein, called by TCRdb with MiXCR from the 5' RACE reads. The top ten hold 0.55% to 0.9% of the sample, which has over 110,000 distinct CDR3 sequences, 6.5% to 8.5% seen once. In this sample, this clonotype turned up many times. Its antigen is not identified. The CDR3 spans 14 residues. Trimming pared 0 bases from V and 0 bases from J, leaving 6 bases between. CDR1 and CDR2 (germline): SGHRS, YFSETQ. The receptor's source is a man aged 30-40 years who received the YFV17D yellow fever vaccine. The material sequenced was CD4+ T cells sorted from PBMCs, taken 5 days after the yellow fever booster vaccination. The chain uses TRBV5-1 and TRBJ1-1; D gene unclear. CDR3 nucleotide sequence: TGCGCCAGCAGCTTGGAGCCCCTGAACACTGAAGCTTTCTTT. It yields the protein CASSLEPLNTEAFF.